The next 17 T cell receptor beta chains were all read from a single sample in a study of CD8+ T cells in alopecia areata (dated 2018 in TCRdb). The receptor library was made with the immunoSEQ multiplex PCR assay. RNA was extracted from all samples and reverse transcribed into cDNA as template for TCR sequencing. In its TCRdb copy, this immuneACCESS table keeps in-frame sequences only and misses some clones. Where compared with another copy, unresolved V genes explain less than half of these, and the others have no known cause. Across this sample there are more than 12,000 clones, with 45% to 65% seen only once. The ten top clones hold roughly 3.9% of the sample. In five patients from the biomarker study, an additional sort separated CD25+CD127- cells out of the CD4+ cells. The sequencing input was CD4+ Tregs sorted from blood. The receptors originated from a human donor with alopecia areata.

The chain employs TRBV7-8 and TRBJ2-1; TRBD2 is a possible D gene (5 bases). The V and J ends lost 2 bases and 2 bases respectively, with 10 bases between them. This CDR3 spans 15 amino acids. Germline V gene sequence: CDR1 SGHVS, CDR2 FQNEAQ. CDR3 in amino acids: CASSLFSGTYNEQFF. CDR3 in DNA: TGTGCCAGCAGCTTATTCAGCGGAACCTACAATGAGCAGTTCTTC.

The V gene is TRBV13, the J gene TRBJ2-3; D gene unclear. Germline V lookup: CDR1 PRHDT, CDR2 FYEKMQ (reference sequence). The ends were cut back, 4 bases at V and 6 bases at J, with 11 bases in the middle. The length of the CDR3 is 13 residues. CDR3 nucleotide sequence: TGTGCCAGCAGCTACCTTTTGGGGGATACGCAGTATTTT. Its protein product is CASSYLLGDTQYF.

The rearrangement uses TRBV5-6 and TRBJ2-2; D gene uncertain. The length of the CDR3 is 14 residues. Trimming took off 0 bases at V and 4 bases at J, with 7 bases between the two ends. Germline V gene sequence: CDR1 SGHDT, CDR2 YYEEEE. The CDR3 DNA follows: TGTGCCAGCAGCTTGGACCTTGGCACCGGGGAGCTGTTTTTT. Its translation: CASSLDLGTGELFF.

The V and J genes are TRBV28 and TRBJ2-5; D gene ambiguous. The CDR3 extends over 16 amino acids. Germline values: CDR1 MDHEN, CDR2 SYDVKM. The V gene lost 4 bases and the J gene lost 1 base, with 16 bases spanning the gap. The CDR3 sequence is CASSYEPRSLQETQYF. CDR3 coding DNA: TGTGCCAGCAGTTACGAACCCCGAAGTCTCCAAGAGACCCAGTACTTC.

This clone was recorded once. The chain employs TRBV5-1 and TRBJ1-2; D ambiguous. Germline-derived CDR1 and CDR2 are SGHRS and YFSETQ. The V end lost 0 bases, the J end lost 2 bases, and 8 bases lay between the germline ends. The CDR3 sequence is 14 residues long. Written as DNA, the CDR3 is TGCGCCAGCAGCTTGGCGCCGGAAAACTATGGCTACACCTTC. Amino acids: CASSLAPENYGYTF.

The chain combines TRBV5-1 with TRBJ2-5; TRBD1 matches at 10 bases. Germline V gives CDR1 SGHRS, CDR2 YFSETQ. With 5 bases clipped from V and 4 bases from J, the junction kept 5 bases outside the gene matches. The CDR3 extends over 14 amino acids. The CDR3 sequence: CASSSGQGTETQYF. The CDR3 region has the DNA TGCGCCAGCAGTTCGGGACAGGGGACAGAGACCCAGTACTTC.

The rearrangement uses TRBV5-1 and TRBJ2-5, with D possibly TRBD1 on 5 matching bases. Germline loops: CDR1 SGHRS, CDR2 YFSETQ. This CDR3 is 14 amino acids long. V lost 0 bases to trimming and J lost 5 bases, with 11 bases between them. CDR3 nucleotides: TGCGCCAGCAGCTTGGCAGGGTGGTTCGAGACCCAGTACTTC. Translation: CASSLAGWFETQYF.

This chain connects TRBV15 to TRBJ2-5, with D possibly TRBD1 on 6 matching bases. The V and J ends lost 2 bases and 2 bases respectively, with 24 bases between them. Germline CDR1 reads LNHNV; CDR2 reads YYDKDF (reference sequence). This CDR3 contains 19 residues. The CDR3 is CATSRFLGLQGYGQETQYF. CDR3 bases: TGTGCCACCAGCAGATTTTTGGGGTTACAGGGTTACGGACAAGAGACCCAGTACTTC.

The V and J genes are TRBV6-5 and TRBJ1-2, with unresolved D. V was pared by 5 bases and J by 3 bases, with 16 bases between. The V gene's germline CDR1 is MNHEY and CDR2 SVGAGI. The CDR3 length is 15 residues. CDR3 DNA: TGTGCCAGCAGTAAAAACCAGGACCCCTACTATGGCTACACCTTC. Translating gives CASSKNQDPYYGYTF.

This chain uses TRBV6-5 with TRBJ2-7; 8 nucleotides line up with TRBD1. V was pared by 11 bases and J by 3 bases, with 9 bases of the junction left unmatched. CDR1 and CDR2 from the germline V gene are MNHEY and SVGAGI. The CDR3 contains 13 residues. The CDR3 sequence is CAVRDRQSYEQYF. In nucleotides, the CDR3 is TGTGCCGTCCGGGACAGGCAGAGCTACGAGCAGTACTTC.

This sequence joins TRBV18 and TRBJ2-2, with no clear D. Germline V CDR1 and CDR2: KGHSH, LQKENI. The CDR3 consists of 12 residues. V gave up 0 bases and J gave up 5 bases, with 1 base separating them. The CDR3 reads CASSPPTGELFF. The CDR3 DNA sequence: TGTGCCAGCTCACCACCTACCGGGGAGCTGTTTTTT.

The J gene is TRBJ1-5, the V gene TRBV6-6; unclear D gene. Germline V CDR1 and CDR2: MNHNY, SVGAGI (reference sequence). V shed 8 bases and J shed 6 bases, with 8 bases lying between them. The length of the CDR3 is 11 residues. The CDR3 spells CASSHVQPQHF. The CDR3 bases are TGTGCCAGCTCTCATGTTCAGCCCCAGCATTTT.

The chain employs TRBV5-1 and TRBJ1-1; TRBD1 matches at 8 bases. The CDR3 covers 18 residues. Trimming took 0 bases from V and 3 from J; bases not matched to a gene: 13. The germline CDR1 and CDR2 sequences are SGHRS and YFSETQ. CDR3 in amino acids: CASSLVWGRGQGDTEAFF. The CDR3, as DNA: TGCGCCAGCAGCTTGGTTTGGGGTAGAGGACAGGGTGACACTGAAGCTTTCTTT.

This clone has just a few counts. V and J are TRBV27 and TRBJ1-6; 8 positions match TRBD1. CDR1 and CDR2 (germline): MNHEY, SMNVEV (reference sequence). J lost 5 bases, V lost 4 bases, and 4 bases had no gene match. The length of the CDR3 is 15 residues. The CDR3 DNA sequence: TGTGCCAGCAGTTATGAGACAGGGGATAATTCACCCCTCCACTTT. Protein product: CASSYETGDNSPLHF.

CDR3 nucleotide sequence: TGTGCCAGCTGTCCCAGTAGCACAGATACGCAGTATTTT. It yields the protein CASCPSSTDTQYF. The J gene is TRBJ2-3, the V gene TRBV6-5; D call uncertain. The germline V gene encodes CDR1 MNHEY and CDR2 SVGAGI. There are 13 residues in the CDR3. With 8 bases removed from V and 0 bases from J, the gap between germline ends came to 9 bases.

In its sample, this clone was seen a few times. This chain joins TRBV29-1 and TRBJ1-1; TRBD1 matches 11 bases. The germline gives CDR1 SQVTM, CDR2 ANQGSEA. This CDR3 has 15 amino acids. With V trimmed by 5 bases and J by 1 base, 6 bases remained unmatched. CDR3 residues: CSVRRTGGANTEAFF. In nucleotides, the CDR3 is TGCAGCGTTCGACGGACAGGGGGCGCGAACACTGAAGCTTTCTTT.

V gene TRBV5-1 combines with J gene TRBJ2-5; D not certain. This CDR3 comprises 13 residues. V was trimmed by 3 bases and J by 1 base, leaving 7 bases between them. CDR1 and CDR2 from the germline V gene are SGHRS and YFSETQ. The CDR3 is CASSSFPQETQYF. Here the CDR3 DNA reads TGCGCCAGCAGCTCATTCCCCCAAGAGACCCAGTACTTC.